This T cell receptor (beta chain) was found in a study of T cells in localized non-small cell lung cancer. Study-level points and caveats: Exceeding tumor, uninvolved adjacent lung had the highest T cell clonality. For the top 100 tumor clones, a median approximately 61 also appeared in adjacent lung.

Concerning this clone: The antigen remains undetermined.

Repertoires were generated with immunoSEQ multiplex PCR, while TCRdb's copy carries only in-frame clones and drops some. This table holds tens of thousands of clones, around nine tenths found once. Trimming removed 3 bases from V and 0 bases from J; junction bases left unmatched: 5. The germline CDR1 and CDR2 sequences are LNHDA and SQIVND (reference sequence). This CDR3 region has 16 residues. The sequencing used peripheral blood, collected before any cancer treatment. The V gene is TRBV19, the J gene TRBJ2-1, with 7 bases lining up with TRBD2. This clonotype was sampled from a man aged 40 to 70 with stage I squamous cell lung carcinoma. The CDR3 here is CASSMTAGVSYNEQFF. In nucleotides, the CDR3 is TGTGCCAGTAGTATGACGGCGGGGGTCTCCTACAATGAGCAGTTCTTC.